These 3 T cell receptor beta chains were all obtained from the same sample, sequenced in a study of blood T cell repertoires in COVID-19. Here immunoSEQ multiplex PCR was the method, and the copy in TCRdb shows in-frame clones only, minus some. Of about 280,000 clones in the sample, approximately 85% were seen once. Sequenced: PBMCs or T cells enriched from blood (not recorded which). All receptors come from a woman aged 25 to 45 who had recovered from COVID-19.

The rearrangement uses TRBV2 and TRBJ2-1; D may be TRBD2 (6 bases). This CDR3 is 15 amino acids long. Trimming stripped 6 bases from V and 7 bases from J, with 19 bases between. Germline-derived CDR1 and CDR2 are SNHLY and FYNNEI. In DNA, the CDR3 is TGTGCCAGCAGCGTGCCCTCTTCTCGGGGGAATGAGCAGTTCTTC. Protein: CASSVPSSRGNEQFF.

The chain joins TRBV20-1 to TRBJ2-1; 7 positions agree with TRBD2. Germline trimming cut 3 bases from V and 4 bases from J; bases unmatched to any gene: 6. Germline V lookup: CDR1 DFQATT, CDR2 SNEGSKA (reference sequence). The CDR3 loop spans 14 amino acids. The CDR3 bases are TGCAGTGCTAGTGGCCCTAGCGGTTACAATGAGCAGTTCTTC. It codes for CSASGPSGYNEQFF.

The rearrangement joins TRBV30 to TRBJ2-7, with 9 bases aligning to TRBD1. This CDR3 has 15 residues. Trimming took 3 bases from V and 2 from J; bases not matched to a gene: 8. CDR1 is GTSNPN and CDR2 is SVGIG in the germline V gene (reference sequence). CDR3 in amino acids: CAWSSGTGRTYEQYF. CDR3 sequence (DNA): TGTGCCTGGAGCTCTGGGACAGGGAGAACCTACGAGCAGTACTTC.